These 9 T cell receptor beta chains were all obtained from the same sample, sequenced in a study of technical replicates of blood from a handful of donors. TCRdb keeps only in-frame clones here, not all; method: immunoSEQ multiplex PCR. The table has roughly 15,000 clones, roughly 87% seen once; the top ten hold 10% to 15%. Sequenced material: PBMCs. The receptor source for this set is a human donor in good health.

The V and J genes are TRBV19 and TRBJ2-7, with TRBD1 identical over 7 bases. The germline gives CDR1 LNHDA, CDR2 SQIVND (reference sequence). This CDR3 region has 13 residues. The V segment lost 3 bases and the J segment 3 bases; nucleotides outside the gene matches: 2. The CDR3 sequence is CASSMDRFYEQYF. The CDR3 bases are TGTGCCAGTAGTATGGACAGGTTCTACGAGCAGTACTTC.

V gene TRBV5-1 combines with J gene TRBJ2-1, with TRBD2 identical over 10 bases. Trimming at V came to 1 base and at J to 0 bases, leaving 7 bases not matched to a gene. CDR1 SGHRS and CDR2 YFSETQ come from the germline V gene. CDR3 length: 18 residues. The CDR3: CASSLSLAGRSSYNEQFF. CDR3 DNA: TGCGCCAGCAGCTTGTCACTAGCGGGACGGAGCTCCTACAATGAGCAGTTCTTC. Combining the CDR3 with reference TRBV5-1 and TRBJ2-1 gives the whole variable domain KAGVTQTPRYLIKTRGQQVTLSCSPISGHRSVSWYQQTPGQGLQFLFEYFSETQRNKGNFPGRFSGRQFSNSRSEMNVSTLELGDSALYLCASSLSLAGRSSYNEQFFGPGTRLTVL.

This clone has just one count. The rearrangement links TRBV7-2 to TRBJ1-5; possible D gene TRBD1, 5 bases. The germline V and J ends were trimmed by 3 bases and 2 bases, with 11 bases remaining between them. Germline CDR1 reads SGHTA; CDR2 reads FQGNSA. The CDR3 covers 15 residues. CDR3 DNA: TGTGCCAGCAGCTTTAAGGGGATGGGCAATCAGCCCCAGCATTTT. Protein product: CASSFKGMGNQPQHF. The entire variable domain, with the rest obtained from reference TRBV7-2 and TRBJ1-5, is as follows: GAGVSQSPSNKVTEKGKDVELRCDPISGHTALYWYRQSLGQGLEFLIYFQGNSAPDKSGLPSDRFSAERTGGSVSTLTIQRTQQEDSAVYLCASSFKGMGNQPQHFGDGTRLSIL.

The chain employs TRBV5-1 and TRBJ1-3; TRBD1 is a possible D gene (6 bases). This CDR3 is 16 amino acids long. Per germline, CDR1 SGHRS and CDR2 YFSETQ. With 3 bases removed from V and 2 bases from J, the gap between germline ends came to 15 bases. In nucleotides, the CDR3 is TGCGCCAGCAGCTCAGGGGTCGGGGAGACTGGAAACACCATATATTTT. This codes for CASSSGVGETGNTIYF.

This clone was recorded a few times. The rearrangement joins TRBV28 to TRBJ2-5, with 12 positions matching TRBD1. The CDR3 has 15 amino acids. V lost 4 bases, J lost 5 bases, and 5 bases stayed unmatched. Germline V gives CDR1 MDHEN, CDR2 SYDVKM. CDR3 coding DNA: TGTGCCAGCAGTTCTGGGACAGGGGGCGCGGAGACCCAGTACTTC. Its translation is CASSSGTGGAETQYF.

This clone was recorded a few times. The rearrangement links TRBV10-1 to TRBJ1-1; no reliable D call. Per germline, CDR1 WNHNN and CDR2 SYGVQD (reference sequence). Deletions cut 11 bases from V and 0 bases from J, with 13 bases between. The CDR3 sequence is 13 residues long. The DNA for the CDR3 is TGCGCCTCCAGGAACACCATGAACACTGAAGCTTTCTTT. It translates to CASRNTMNTEAFF.

CDR3 bases: TGTGCCAGCAGCCGAGGGACTAGCGGTCGGGGTGAGCAGTTCTTC. Amino acid sequence: CASSRGTSGRGEQFF. The rearrangement uses TRBV11-3 and TRBJ2-1; 11 bases line up with TRBD2. The germline CDR1 and CDR2 sequences are SGHNT and YENEEA. CDR3 length equals 15 residues. The trim removed 5 bases at V and 9 bases at J, leaving 9 bases unmatched.

This clone came up once. The chain combines TRBV28 with TRBJ2-5; 10 bases line up with TRBD1. The CDR3 contains 17 residues. Germline loops: CDR1 MDHEN, CDR2 SYDVKM. The J segment lost 2 bases and the V segment lost 3 bases, leaving 9 bases of the junction unmatched. The CDR3 protein is CASSFFLGTGAQETQYF. In nucleotides, the CDR3 is TGTGCCAGCAGTTTCTTCCTAGGGACAGGGGCACAAGAGACCCAGTACTTC.

This clone was counted once. The chain uses TRBV19 and TRBJ2-1; D is unresolved. V lost 1 base to trimming and J lost 6 bases, with 10 bases between them. This CDR3 is 14 amino acids long. The germline gives CDR1 LNHDA, CDR2 SQIVND (reference sequence). The CDR3 nucleotides are TGTGCCAGTAGTATAGCCCAGGCGTCCAATGAGCAGTTCTTC. Protein product: CASSIAQASNEQFF.